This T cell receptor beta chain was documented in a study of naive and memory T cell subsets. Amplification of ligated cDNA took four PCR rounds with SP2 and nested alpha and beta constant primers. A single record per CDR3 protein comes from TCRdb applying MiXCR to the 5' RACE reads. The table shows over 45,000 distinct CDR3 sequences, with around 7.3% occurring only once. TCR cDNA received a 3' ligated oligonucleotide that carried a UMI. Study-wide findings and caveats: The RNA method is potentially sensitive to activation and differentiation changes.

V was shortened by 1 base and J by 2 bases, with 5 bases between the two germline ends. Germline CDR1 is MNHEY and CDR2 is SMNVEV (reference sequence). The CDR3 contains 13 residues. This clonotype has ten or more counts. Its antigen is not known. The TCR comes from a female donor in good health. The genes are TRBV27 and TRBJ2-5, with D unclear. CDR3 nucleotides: TGTGCCAGCAGTTTATGGCAACAAGAGACCCAGTACTTC. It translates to CASSLWQQETQYF.